The 15 T cell receptor beta chains below were found in one sample sequenced in a study of cytotoxic CD8 clonotypes in ibrutinib-treated CLL. Clones were read by immunoSEQ multiplex PCR, and TCRdb kept only the in-frame ones, dropping some. The sample holds 160,000 or so clones, about four fifths seen once. Source: PBMCs, taken after 12 months of ibrutinib treatment. The receptors come from a human donor with chronic lymphocytic leukemia.

The CDR3 region has the DNA TGTGCCAGCAAGGGGACGACAGATACGCAGTATTTT. It is translated as CASKGTTDTQYF. The chain combines TRBV2 with TRBJ2-3; D possibly uses TRBD1 or TRBD2 (5 bases each). The CDR3 consists of 12 residues. Germline values: CDR1 SNHLY, CDR2 FYNNEI. V was shortened by 7 bases and J by 3 bases, with 8 bases between the two germline ends.

This clone was observed once. The chain joins TRBV28 to TRBJ2-7, with TRBD1 as a possible D gene (6 bases). This CDR3 is built from 13 residues. V was trimmed by 5 bases and J by 3 bases, leaving 11 bases between them. Germline-derived CDR1 and CDR2 are MDHEN and SYDVKM. The CDR3 region has the DNA TGTGCCAGCAGTCGGACAGACCTCTACGAGCAGTACTTC. It specifies CASSRTDLYEQYF.

In nucleotides, the CDR3 is TGCGCCAGCAGCTTGGAGGCAGGACGGCTTGAAGCTTTCTTT. Its translation: CASSLEAGRLEAFF. This chain links TRBV5-1 with TRBJ1-1, with D uncertain. Germline assignment: CDR1 SGHRS and CDR2 YFSETQ. The ends were cut back, 0 bases at V and 7 bases at J, with 13 bases in the middle. This CDR3 comprises 14 residues.

Of note for this clone: One end of the junction varies from germline; a read error may be responsible. The chain recombines TRBV29-1 with TRBJ2-7; the D gene is possibly TRBD1 (5 bases). The germline V gene encodes CDR1 SQVTM and CDR2 ANQGSEA. This CDR3 has 12 amino acids. The CDR3 loop is CGVQGSAPEQYF. CDR3 sequence (DNA): TGCGGCGTGCAGGGTTCTGCTCCCGAGCAGTACTTC.

The chain joins TRBV4-2 to TRBJ2-2; 12 bases agree with TRBD2. Germline V gene data show CDR1 as LGHNA and CDR2 as YNFKEQ. The V segment lost 0 bases and the J segment 7 bases; nucleotides outside the gene matches: 6. The CDR3 runs to 17 residues. This CDR3 reads CASSQDKTSGGIGELFF. CDR3 bases: TGTGCCAGCAGCCAAGATAAGACTAGCGGGGGAATCGGGGAGCTGTTTTTT.

The chain uses TRBV28 and TRBJ2-7; TRBD1 matches at 7 bases. Germline V gene sequence: CDR1 MDHEN, CDR2 SYDVKM. There are 16 residues in the CDR3. With V trimmed by 5 bases and J by 3 bases, 13 bases remained unmatched. The CDR3 region has the DNA TGTGCCAGCAGTCGACCCGGACAGGCTAACTACTACGAGCAGTACTTC. This gives the protein CASSRPGQANYYEQYF.

This rearrangement joins TRBV18 to TRBJ1-1, with 7 bases aligning to TRBD1. The CDR3 has 17 amino acids. CDR1 KGHSH and CDR2 LQKENI come from the germline V gene. V trimming: 3 bases; J trimming: 4 bases; junction bases outside the gene matches: 14. This CDR3 reads CASSPGGTGELGTEAFF. In DNA form, the CDR3 reads TGTGCCAGCTCACCTGGTGGCACAGGGGAACTCGGCACTGAAGCTTTCTTT.

The chain links TRBV7-2 to TRBJ2-2; D might be TRBD1 or TRBD2, each matching 5 bases. The germline V gene has CDR1 SGHTA and CDR2 FQGNSA. Trimming cost V 4 bases and J 1 base, with 10 bases left between them. The length of the CDR3 is 15 residues. DNA of the CDR3: TGTGCCAGCAGCTCCGGGACCGAGAACACCGGGGAGCTGTTTTTT. Protein: CASSSGTENTGELFF.

This clone appeared a single time. The rearrangement joins TRBV6-5 to TRBJ2-2, with 8 bases lining up with TRBD2. Germline V lookup: CDR1 MNHEY, CDR2 SVGAGI. The CDR3 has 16 amino acids. Losses at the gene ends were 2 bases for V and 5 bases for J; bases not matched to a gene: 7. The CDR3 here is CASSYAGGEWTGELFF. The CDR3 region has the DNA TGTGCCAGCAGTTACGCCGGGGGGGAGTGGACCGGGGAGCTGTTTTTT.

The chain has TRBV5-1 and TRBJ2-7; a weak D match, TRBD2 (6 bases). This CDR3 spans 16 amino acids. Germline loops: CDR1 SGHRS, CDR2 YFSETQ. Trimming pared 4 bases from V and 4 bases from J, leaving 21 bases between. CDR3 loop: CASSRLVESGGYEQYF. DNA of the CDR3: TGCGCCAGCAGCCGCCTGGTAGAGTCCGGGGGTTACGAGCAGTACTTC.

The V gene is TRBV7-8, the J gene TRBJ1-2; D might be TRBD1 (6 bases). Deletions cut 0 bases from V and 8 bases from J, with 16 bases between. This CDR3 has 15 residues. Looked up from germline, CDR1 is SGHVS and CDR2 is FQNEAQ. The CDR3 reads CASSLAGGGRGGYTF. The CDR3 DNA is TGTGCCAGCAGCTTAGCGGGCGGGGGGCGCGGGGGCTACACCTTC.

This clone was observed a single time. This rearrangement joins TRBV28 to TRBJ2-3, with 11 bases fitting TRBD2. CDR1 is MDHEN, CDR2 SYDVKM, per germline. The CDR3 length is 13 residues. J was trimmed by 7 bases and V by 8 bases; bases with no gene match: 5. CDR3 nucleotide sequence: TGTGCCAGCCTAGCGGGAGGTCTATATACGCAGTATTTT. Translated, it gives CASLAGGLYTQYF. The whole variable domain, filled in from reference TRBV28 and TRBJ2-3, reads DVKVTQSSRYLVKRTGEKVFLECVQDMDHENMFWYRQDPGLGLRLIYFSYDVKMKEKGDIPEGYSVSREKKERFSLILESASTNQTSMYLCASLAGGLYTQYFGPGTRLTVL.

The V and J genes are TRBV9 and TRBJ2-5; weak D call: TRBD1 (5 bases). V was cut by 0 bases and J by 2 bases, with 8 bases left in between. Germline V CDR1 and CDR2: SGDLS, YYNGEE. The CDR3 contains 14 residues. CDR3 amino acids: CASSVGGRQETQYF. The DNA of the CDR3 is TGTGCCAGCAGCGTAGGGGGCCGGCAAGAGACCCAGTACTTC.

V gene TRBV28 combines with J gene TRBJ1-5; the match to TRBD1 covers 9 bases. The CDR3 totals 15 residues. V was pared by 1 base and J by 4 bases, with 2 bases of the junction left unmatched. CDR1 and CDR2 (germline): MDHEN, SYDVKM. The CDR3 reads CASSLSGQGNQPQHF. In nucleotides, the CDR3 is TGTGCCAGCAGTTTATCAGGACAGGGGAATCAGCCCCAGCATTTT.

This clone was seen just once. The chain combines TRBV11-1 with TRBJ2-3; no reliable D call. The germline CDR1 and CDR2 sequences are SGHAT and FQDESV (reference sequence). With 6 bases removed from V and 2 bases from J, the gap between germline ends came to 15 bases. CDR3 size: 15 residues. In DNA form, the CDR3 reads TGTGCCAGCAGAACCGGGTCGGAGCTCACAGATACGCAGTATTTT. This codes for CASRTGSELTDTQYF. The complete variable domain, with remaining parts taken from reference TRBV11-1 and TRBJ2-3, reads EAEVAQSPRYKITEKSQAVAFWCDPISGHATLYWYRQILGQGPELLVQFQDESVVDDSQLPKDRFSAERLKGVDSTLKIQPAELGDSAMYLCASRTGSELTDTQYFGPGTRLTVL.